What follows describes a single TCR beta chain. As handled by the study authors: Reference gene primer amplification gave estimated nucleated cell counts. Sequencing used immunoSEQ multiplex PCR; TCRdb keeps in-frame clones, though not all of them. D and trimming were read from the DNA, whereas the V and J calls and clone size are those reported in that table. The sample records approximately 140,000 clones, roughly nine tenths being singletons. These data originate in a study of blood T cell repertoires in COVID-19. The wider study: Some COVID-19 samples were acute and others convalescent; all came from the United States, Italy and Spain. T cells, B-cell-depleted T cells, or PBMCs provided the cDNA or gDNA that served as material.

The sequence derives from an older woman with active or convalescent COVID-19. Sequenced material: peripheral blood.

CDR3 sequence reads: CASSWGVVAHNYEQYF. CDR3 in DNA: TGCGCCAGCAGCTGGGGCGTGGTGGCGCACAACTACGAGCAGTACTTC. The chain is built from TRBV5-1 and TRBJ2-7; D possibly corresponds to TRBD1 (5 bases). Germline assignment: CDR1 SGHRS and CDR2 YFSETQ. The V gene lost 3 bases and the J gene lost 3 bases, with 19 bases spanning the gap. This CDR3 has 16 amino acids.